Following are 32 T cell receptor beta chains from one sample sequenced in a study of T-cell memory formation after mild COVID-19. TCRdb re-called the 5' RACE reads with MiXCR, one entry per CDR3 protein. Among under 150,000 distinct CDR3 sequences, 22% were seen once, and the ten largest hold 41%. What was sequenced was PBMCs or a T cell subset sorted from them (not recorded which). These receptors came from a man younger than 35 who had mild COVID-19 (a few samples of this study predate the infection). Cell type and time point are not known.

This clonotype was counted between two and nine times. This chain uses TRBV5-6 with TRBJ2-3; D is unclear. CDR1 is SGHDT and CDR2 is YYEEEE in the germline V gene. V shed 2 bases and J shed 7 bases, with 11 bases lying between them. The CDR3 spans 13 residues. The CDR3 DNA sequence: TGTGCCAGCAGCTTATATGACGGAAATACGCAGTATTTT. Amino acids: CASSLYDGNTQYF.

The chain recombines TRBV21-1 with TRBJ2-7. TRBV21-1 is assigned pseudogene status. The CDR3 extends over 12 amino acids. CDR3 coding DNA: TGTGCCAGCAACGACTCCTCGGGCGAGCAGTACTTC. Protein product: CASNDSSGEQYF.

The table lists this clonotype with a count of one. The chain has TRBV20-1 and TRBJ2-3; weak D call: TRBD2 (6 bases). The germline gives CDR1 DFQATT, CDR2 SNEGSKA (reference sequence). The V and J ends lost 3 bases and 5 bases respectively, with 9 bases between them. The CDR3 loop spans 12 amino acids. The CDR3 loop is CSASHGGDTQYF. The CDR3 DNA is TGCAGTGCTAGTCACGGGGGAGATACGCAGTATTTT.

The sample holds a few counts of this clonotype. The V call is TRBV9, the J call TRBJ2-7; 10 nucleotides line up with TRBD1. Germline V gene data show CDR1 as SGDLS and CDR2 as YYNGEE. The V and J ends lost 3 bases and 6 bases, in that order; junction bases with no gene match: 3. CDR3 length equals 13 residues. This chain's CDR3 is CASSARDRGEQYV. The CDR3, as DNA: TGTGCCAGCAGCGCAAGGGACAGGGGCGAGCAGTACGTC.

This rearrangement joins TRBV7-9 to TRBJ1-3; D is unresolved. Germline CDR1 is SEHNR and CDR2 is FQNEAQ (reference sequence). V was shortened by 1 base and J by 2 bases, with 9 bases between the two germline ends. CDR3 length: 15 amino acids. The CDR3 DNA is TGTGCCAGCAGCTTAGTTAGTCTTACTGGAAACACCATATATTTT. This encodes CASSLVSLTGNTIYF. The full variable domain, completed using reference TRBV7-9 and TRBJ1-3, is DTGVSQNPRHKITKRGQNVTFRCDPISEHNRLYWYRQTLGQGPEFLTYFQNEAQLEKSRLLSDRFSAERPKGSFSTLEIQRTEQGDSAMYLCASSLVSLTGNTIYFGEGSWLTVV.

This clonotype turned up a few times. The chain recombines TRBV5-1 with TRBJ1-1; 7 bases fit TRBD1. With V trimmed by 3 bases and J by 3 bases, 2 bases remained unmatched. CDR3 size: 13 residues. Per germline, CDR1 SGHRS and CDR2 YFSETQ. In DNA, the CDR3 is TGCGCCAGCAGCTACGGGACAGACACTGAAGCTTTCTTT. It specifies CASSYGTDTEAFF.

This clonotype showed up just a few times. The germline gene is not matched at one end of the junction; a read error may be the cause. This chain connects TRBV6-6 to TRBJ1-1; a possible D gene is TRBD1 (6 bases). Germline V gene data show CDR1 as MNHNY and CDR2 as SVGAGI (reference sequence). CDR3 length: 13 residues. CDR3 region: CASSHLTGTDAFF. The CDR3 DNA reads TGTGCCAGCAGTCACCTGACAGGTACTGATGCTTTCTTT.

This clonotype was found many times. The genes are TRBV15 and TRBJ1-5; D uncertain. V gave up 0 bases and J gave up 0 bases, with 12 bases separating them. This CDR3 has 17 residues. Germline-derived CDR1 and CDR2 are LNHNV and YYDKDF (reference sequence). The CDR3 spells CATSRDWGVASNQPQHF. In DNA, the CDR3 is TGTGCCACCAGCAGAGATTGGGGAGTGGCTAGCAATCAGCCCCAGCATTTT.

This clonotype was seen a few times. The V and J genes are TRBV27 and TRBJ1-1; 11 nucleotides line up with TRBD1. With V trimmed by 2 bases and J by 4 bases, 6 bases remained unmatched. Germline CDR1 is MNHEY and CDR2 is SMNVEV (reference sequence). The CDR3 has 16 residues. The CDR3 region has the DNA TGTGCCAGCAGTTTAAAGGCCGGGACAGGGGGCACTGAAGCTTTCTTT. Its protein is CASSLKAGTGGTEAFF.

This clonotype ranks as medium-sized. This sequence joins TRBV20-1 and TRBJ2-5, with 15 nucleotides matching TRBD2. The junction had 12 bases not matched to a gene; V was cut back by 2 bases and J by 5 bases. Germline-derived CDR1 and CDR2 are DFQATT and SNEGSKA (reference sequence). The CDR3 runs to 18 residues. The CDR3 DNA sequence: TGCAGTGCTAGACTTCCCGGACTAGCGGGGGGGCCGGAGGAGACCCAGTACTTC. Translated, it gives CSARLPGLAGGPEETQYF.

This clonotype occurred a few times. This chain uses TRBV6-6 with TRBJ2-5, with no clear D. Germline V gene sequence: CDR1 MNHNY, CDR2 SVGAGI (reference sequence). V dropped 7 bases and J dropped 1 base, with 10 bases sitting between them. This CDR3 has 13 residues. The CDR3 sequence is CASTPWVQETQYF. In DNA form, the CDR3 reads TGTGCCAGCACCCCTTGGGTCCAAGAGACCCAGTACTTC.

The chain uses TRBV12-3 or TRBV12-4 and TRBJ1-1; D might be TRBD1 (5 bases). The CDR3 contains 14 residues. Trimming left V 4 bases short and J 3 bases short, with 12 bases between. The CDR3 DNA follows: TGTGCCAGCAGTTCCCCCCTGGGGGACACTGAAGCTTTCTTT. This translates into CASSSPLGDTEAFF.

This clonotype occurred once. The CDR3 reads CASSHLAESTDTQYF. CDR3 bases: TGTGCCAGCAGCCACCTAGCGGAGAGCACAGATACGCAGTATTTT. This chain joins TRBV3-1 and TRBJ2-3; 7 bases map to TRBD2. Trimming took 3 bases from V and 0 from J; bases not matched to a gene: 3. This CDR3 is built from 15 residues. Germline CDR1 LGHDT, CDR2 YNNKEL (reference sequence).

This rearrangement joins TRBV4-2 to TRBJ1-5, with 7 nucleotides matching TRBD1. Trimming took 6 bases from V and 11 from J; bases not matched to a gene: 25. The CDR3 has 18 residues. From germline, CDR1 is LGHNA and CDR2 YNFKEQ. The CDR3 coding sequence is TGTGCCAGCAGTCGCAACAGGGGCGCCCACTCGGAAATCAGCGCCCAGCATTTT. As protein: CASSRNRGAHSEISAQHF.

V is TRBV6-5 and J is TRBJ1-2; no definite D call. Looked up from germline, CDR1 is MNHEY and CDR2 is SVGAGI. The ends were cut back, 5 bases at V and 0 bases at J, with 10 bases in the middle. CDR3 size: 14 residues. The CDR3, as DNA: TGTGCCAGCAGTGGCCACCAGTCTAACTATGGCTACACCTTC. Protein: CASSGHQSNYGYTF.

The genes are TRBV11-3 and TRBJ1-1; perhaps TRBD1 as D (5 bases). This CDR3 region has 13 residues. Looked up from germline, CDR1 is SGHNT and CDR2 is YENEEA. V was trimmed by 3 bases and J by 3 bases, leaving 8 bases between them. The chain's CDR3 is CASSFGGDTEAFF. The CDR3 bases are TGTGCCAGCAGCTTCGGGGGAGACACTGAAGCTTTCTTT.

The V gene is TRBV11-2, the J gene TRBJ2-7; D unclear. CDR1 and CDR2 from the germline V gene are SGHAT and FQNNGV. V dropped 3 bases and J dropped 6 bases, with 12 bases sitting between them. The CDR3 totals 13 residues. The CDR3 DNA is TGTGCCAGCAGCTTCCCCCGCGGTTTCGAGCAGTACTTC. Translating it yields CASSFPRGFEQYF.

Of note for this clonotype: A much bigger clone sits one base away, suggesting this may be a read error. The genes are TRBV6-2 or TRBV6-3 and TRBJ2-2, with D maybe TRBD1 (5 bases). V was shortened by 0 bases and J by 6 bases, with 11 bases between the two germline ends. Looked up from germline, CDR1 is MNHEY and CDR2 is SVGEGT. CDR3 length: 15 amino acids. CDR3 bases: TGTGCCAGCAGTTACTCGATACAAGGGGCCGGGGAGCTGTTTTTT. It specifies CASSYSIQGAGELFF.

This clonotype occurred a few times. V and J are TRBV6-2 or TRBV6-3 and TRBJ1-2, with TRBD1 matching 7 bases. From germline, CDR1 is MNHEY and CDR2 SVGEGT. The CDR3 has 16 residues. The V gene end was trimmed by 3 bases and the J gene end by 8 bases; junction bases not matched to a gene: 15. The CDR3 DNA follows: TGTGCCAGCAGTTATGGCCGCCGGGACAGACATCTCGGCTACACCTTC. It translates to CASSYGRRDRHLGYTF.

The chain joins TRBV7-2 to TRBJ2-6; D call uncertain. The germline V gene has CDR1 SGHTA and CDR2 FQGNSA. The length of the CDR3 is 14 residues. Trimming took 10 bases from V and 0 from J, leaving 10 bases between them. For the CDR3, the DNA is TGTGCCAACCGCCGGGTCTCTGGGGCCAACGTCCTGACTTTC. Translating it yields CANRRVSGANVLTF. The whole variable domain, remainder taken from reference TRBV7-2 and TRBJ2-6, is GAGVSQSPSNKVTEKGKDVELRCDPISGHTALYWYRQSLGQGLEFLIYFQGNSAPDKSGLPSDRFSAERTGGSVSTLTIQRTQQEDSAVYLCANRRVSGANVLTFGAGSRLTVL.

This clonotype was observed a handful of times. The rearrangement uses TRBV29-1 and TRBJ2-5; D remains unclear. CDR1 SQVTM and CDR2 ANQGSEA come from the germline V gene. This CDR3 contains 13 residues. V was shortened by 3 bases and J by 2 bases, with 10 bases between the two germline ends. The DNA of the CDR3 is TGCAGCGTTGATGGTTGGCAGCAAGAGACCCAGTACTTC. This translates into CSVDGWQQETQYF.

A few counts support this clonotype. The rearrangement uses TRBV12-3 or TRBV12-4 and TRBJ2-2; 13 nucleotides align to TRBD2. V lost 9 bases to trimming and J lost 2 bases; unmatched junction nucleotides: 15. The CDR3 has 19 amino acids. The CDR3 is CASTKNGLAGVTNTGELFF. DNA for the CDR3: TGTGCCAGTACGAAGAATGGACTAGCGGGGGTTACAAACACCGGGGAGCTGTTTTTT.

The CDR3 DNA reads as TGTGCCAGCAGTTCGGGGAGTCAGCCCCAGCATTTT. Its protein product is CASSSGSQPQHF. The rearrangement joins TRBV12-3 or TRBV12-4 to TRBJ1-5; D uncertain. Trimming took off 4 bases at V and 6 bases at J, with 7 bases between the two ends. This CDR3 spans 12 amino acids.

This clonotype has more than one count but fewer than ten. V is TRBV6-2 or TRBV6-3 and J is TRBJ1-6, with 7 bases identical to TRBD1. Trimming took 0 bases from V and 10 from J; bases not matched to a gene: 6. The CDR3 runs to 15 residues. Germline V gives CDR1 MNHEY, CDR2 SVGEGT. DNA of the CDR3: TGTGCCAGCAGTTACTCCCCAGGGGGATGGTCACCCCTCCACTTT. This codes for CASSYSPGGWSPLHF.

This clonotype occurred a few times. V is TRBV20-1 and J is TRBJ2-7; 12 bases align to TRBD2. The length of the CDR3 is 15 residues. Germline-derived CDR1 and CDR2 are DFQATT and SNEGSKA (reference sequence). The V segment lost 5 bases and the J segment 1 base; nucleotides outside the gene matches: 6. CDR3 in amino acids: CSAPTSGGKSYEQYF. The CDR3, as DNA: TGCAGTGCTCCGACTAGCGGGGGCAAATCCTACGAGCAGTACTTC.

The CDR3 DNA follows: TGTGCCAGCAGCAATGGGATCGGGAGGGCCCAGTACTTC. Protein product: CASSNGIGRAQYF. V gene TRBV6-2 or TRBV6-3 combines with J gene TRBJ2-5; 8 positions match TRBD2. Germline V gene lookup returns CDR1 MNHEY and CDR2 SVGEGT. The V gene end was trimmed by 6 bases and the J gene end by 9 bases; junction bases not matched to a gene: 9. The CDR3 spans 13 residues.

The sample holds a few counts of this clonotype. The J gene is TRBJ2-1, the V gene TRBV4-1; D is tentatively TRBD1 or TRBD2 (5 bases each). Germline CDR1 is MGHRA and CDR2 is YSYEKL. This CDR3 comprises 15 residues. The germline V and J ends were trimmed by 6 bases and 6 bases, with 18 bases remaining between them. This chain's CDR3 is CASRPRDGAANEQFF. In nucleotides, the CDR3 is TGCGCCAGCAGACCCCGGGACGGAGCCGCCAATGAGCAGTTCTTC.

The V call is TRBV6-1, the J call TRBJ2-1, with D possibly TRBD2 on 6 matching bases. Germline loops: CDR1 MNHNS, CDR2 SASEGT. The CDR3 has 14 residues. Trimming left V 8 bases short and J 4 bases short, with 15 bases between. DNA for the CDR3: TGTGCCAGCCTTTGGGCAGGGACTTACAATGAGCAGTTCTTC. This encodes CASLWAGTYNEQFF.

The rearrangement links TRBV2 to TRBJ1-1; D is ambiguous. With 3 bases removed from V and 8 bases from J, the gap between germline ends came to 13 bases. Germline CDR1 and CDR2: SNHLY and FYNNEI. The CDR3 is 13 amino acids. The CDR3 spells CASSDPRRQEAFF. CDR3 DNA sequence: TGTGCCAGCAGTGACCCTCGGCGGCAAGAAGCTTTCTTT.

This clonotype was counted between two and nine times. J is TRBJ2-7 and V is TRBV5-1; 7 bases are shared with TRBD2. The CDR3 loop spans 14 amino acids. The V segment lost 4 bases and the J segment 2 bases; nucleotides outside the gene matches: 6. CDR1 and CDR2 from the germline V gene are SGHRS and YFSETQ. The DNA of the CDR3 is TGCGCCAGCAGCGCGGGGGACGGACCCTACGAGCAGTACTTC. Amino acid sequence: CASSAGDGPYEQYF.

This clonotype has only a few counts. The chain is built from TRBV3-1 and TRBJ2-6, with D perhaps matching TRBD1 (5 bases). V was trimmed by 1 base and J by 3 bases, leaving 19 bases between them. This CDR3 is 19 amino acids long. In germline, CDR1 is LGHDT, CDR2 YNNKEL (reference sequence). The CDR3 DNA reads TGTGCCAGCAGCCAAGCCCCTTGGGATAGGACATTTGGGGCCAACGTCCTGACTTTC. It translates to CASSQAPWDRTFGANVLTF.

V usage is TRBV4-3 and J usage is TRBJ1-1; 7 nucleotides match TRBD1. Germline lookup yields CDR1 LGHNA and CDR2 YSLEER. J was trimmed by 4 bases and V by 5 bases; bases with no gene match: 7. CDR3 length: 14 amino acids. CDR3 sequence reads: CASSAQGLSTEAFF. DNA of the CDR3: TGCGCCAGCAGCGCACAGGGGTTGTCCACTGAAGCTTTCTTT.